These 32 T cell receptor beta chains share one sample of origin, sequenced in a study of T-cell memory formation after mild COVID-19. TCRdb re-derived calls from the 5' RACE reads in MiXCR, one entry per CDR3 protein. Among fewer than 650,000 distinct CDR3 sequences listed, about 18% were seen once. The sequenced material came from PBMCs or a T cell subset sorted from them (not recorded which). The receptors were gathered from an adult woman who had mild COVID-19 (a few samples of this study predate the infection). Cell type and time point are not known.

This clonotype has at least ten counts. V gene TRBV7-2 combines with J gene TRBJ2-3; D is unresolved. In germline, CDR1 is SGHTA, CDR2 FQGNSA. The CDR3 contains 12 residues. Between the trimmed V and J ends, which lost 5 bases and 3 bases, there was a span of 6 bases. As DNA, the CDR3 is TGTGCCAGCAGCCAATATACAGATACGCAGTATTTT. Its protein is CASSQYTDTQYF.

This chain connects TRBV6-5 to TRBJ2-7, with 8 bases fitting TRBD1. The CDR3 contains 15 residues. CDR1 and CDR2 from the germline V gene are MNHEY and SVGAGI. V dropped 8 bases and J dropped 4; count of bases not matched to a gene: 13. The CDR3 DNA reads TGTGCCAGCTTACCCCGGTCAGGGGGCTCATACGAGCAGTACTTC. This translates into CASLPRSGGSYEQYF.

This clonotype has ten or more counts. This chain links TRBV7-2 with TRBJ2-3; 8 bases agree with TRBD2. V was clipped by 2 bases and J by 6 bases; unmatched bases: 4. The germline V gene has CDR1 SGHTA and CDR2 FQGNSA. The CDR3 totals 14 residues. CDR3 nucleotides: TGTGCCAGCAGCTTATGGGCTAGCGGGGATACGCAGTATTTT. This encodes CASSLWASGDTQYF.

This sequence joins TRBV12-3 or TRBV12-4 and TRBJ2-3; 7 nucleotides align to TRBD2. V shed 5 bases, J shed 2 bases, and the junction held 1 base outside the gene matches. The CDR3 spans 13 residues. The DNA for the CDR3 is TGTGCCAGCAGTGAGCGGGACACAGATACGCAGTATTTT. It codes for CASSERDTDTQYF.

The V call is TRBV20-1, the J call TRBJ2-5; 13 nucleotides match TRBD2. V was clipped by 0 bases and J by 4 bases; unmatched bases: 5. Germline V gives CDR1 DFQATT, CDR2 SNEGSKA (reference sequence). CDR3 length: 16 residues. The CDR3 sequence: CSARETSGGRRETQYF. In DNA, the CDR3 is TGCAGTGCTAGAGAGACTAGCGGGGGGAGGCGAGAGACCCAGTACTTC.

This clonotype was detected a few times. This chain connects TRBV24-1 to TRBJ2-3; D possibly uses TRBD1 or TRBD2 (5 bases each). The CDR3 sequence is 16 residues long. V was trimmed by 4 bases and J by 5 bases, leaving 18 bases between them. Germline-derived CDR1 and CDR2 are KGHDR and SFDVKD. CDR3 protein: CATSDRTGGEIDTQYF. For the CDR3, the DNA is TGTGCCACCAGTGACAGGACTGGGGGAGAGATAGATACGCAGTATTTT.

The CDR3 bases are TGTGCCAGTCTAAAAAGTCGGAGGGGGGCCAACGTCCTGACTTTC. Protein: CASLKSRRGANVLTF. The V call is TRBV12-3 or TRBV12-4, the J call TRBJ2-6, with D perhaps TRBD2 (5 bases). This CDR3 has 15 amino acids. Trimming shortened V by 9 bases and J by 4 bases, and 16 bases separated the two germline ends.

The chain joins TRBV20-1 to TRBJ2-5; weak D call: TRBD1 (6 bases). Germline CDR1 is DFQATT and CDR2 is SNEGSKA (reference sequence). The CDR3 runs to 13 residues. V dropped 3 bases and J dropped 2 bases, with 10 bases sitting between them. The CDR3 coding sequence is TGCAGTGCTAGGACAGGCAGTCAAGAGACCCAGTACTTC. It encodes CSARTGSQETQYF.

The CDR3, as DNA: TGTGCCAGCAGCGACGGTCCGGGTCAGCCCCAGCATTTT. Protein sequence: CASSDGPGQPQHF. The chain links TRBV7-6 to TRBJ1-5; D is unresolved. The CDR3 spans 13 residues. Germline-derived CDR1 and CDR2 are SGHVS and FNYEAQ. V lost 5 bases, J lost 6 bases, and 11 bases lay in between. The full variable domain, with the rest looked up from reference TRBV7-6 and TRBJ1-5, is GAGVSQSPRYKVTKRGQDVALRCDPISGHVSLYWYRQALGQGPEFLTYFNYEAQQDKSGLPNDRFSAERPEGSISTLTIQRTEQRDSAMYRCASSDGPGQPQHFGDGTRLSIL.

The chain recombines TRBV29-1 with TRBJ2-7; 9 nucleotides agree with TRBD2. The V gene end was trimmed by 7 bases and the J gene end by 1 base; junction bases not matched to a gene: 8. Germline V gene data show CDR1 as SQVTM and CDR2 as ANQGSEA. This CDR3 spans 14 amino acids. In DNA form, the CDR3 reads TGCAGCGCCGTATCTAGCGGGACTTCCTACGAGCAGTACTTC. This encodes CSAVSSGTSYEQYF.

The chain uses TRBV6-4 and TRBJ2-1, with D unresolved. The CDR3 length is 14 residues. Germline CDR1 and CDR2: MRHNA and SNTAGT. V was cut by 3 bases and J by 7 bases, with 13 bases left in between. In DNA form, the CDR3 reads TGTGCCAGCAGTGAAAGTGGGCGTAAGAATGAGCAGTTCTTC. Amino acids: CASSESGRKNEQFF.

In its sample, this clonotype was seen a few times. V and J are TRBV4-1 and TRBJ2-3; 8 nucleotides line up with TRBD1. With V trimmed by 6 bases and J by 3 bases, 5 bases remained unmatched. This CDR3 is 14 amino acids long. Germline assignment: CDR1 MGHRA and CDR2 YSYEKL. The CDR3 is CASSTGGYTDTQYF. The CDR3 DNA follows: TGCGCCAGCAGTACAGGGGGGTATACAGATACGCAGTATTTT.

The chain employs TRBV9 and TRBJ2-1, with TRBD1 as a possible D gene (6 bases). Per germline, CDR1 SGDLS and CDR2 YYNGEE. This CDR3 is built from 16 residues. V dropped 4 bases and J dropped 3 bases, with 17 bases sitting between them. Here the CDR3 DNA reads TGTGCCAGCAGCCCCAGGGGCCAGCGGAGCTACAATGAGCAGTTCTTC. It encodes CASSPRGQRSYNEQFF.

CDR3 residues: CSVNPGTSARNEQFF. The CDR3 DNA reads as TGCAGCGTTAATCCCGGGACTAGCGCTAGGAATGAGCAGTTCTTC. The genes are TRBV29-1 and TRBJ2-1; TRBD2 agrees at 10 bases. Germline CDR1 and CDR2: SQVTM and ANQGSEA. With V trimmed by 5 bases and J by 7 bases, 11 bases remained unmatched. The CDR3 spans 15 residues.

V gene TRBV30 combines with J gene TRBJ2-7; the D gene is possibly TRBD1 (6 bases). The length of the CDR3 is 14 residues. The germline V and J ends were trimmed by 4 bases and 0 bases, with 13 bases remaining between them. Germline V CDR1 and CDR2: GTSNPN, SVGIG (reference sequence). Here the CDR3 DNA reads TGTGCCTGGAAAGACAGGACGAGCTCCTACGAGCAGTACTTC. Protein sequence: CAWKDRTSSYEQYF.

The rearrangement uses TRBV6-2 or TRBV6-3 and TRBJ2-2; D may be TRBD2 (6 bases). With 2 bases removed from V and 5 bases from J, the gap between germline ends came to 15 bases. The germline V gene has CDR1 MNHEY and CDR2 SVGEGT. The CDR3 is made up of 16 amino acids. The CDR3: CASSYGRLGVTGELFF. In DNA, the CDR3 is TGTGCCAGCAGTTACGGGAGGTTAGGAGTGACCGGGGAGCTGTTTTTT.

This clonotype was seen a few times. The rearrangement joins TRBV5-1 to TRBJ2-5; TRBD1 matches at 10 bases. Germline loops: CDR1 SGHRS, CDR2 YFSETQ. The CDR3 is made up of 17 amino acids. J gave up 5 bases and V 4 bases, and 14 bases lay outside the gene matches. The CDR3 spells CASSLSGTGVIVETQYF. CDR3 nucleotides: TGCGCCAGCAGCCTCTCCGGGACAGGGGTGATTGTGGAGACCCAGTACTTC. Supplemented by reference TRBV5-1 and TRBJ2-5, the full variable domain reads KAGVTQTPRYLIKTRGQQVTLSCSPISGHRSVSWYQQTPGQGLQFLFEYFSETQRNKGNFPGRFSGRQFSNSRSEMNVSTLELGDSALYLCASSLSGTGVIVETQYFGPGTRLLVL.

The chain uses TRBV6-2 or TRBV6-3 and TRBJ2-1, with a tentative D call TRBD1 (6 bases). CDR3 size: 14 residues. The V end lost 5 bases, the J end lost 4 bases, and 12 bases lay between the germline ends. Germline CDR1 reads MNHEY; CDR2 reads SVGEGT. The CDR3 loop is CASSTQGQYNEQFF. The CDR3 DNA reads TGTGCCAGCAGTACCCAGGGACAATACAATGAGCAGTTCTTC.

This clonotype came up many times. The V and J genes are TRBV3-1 and TRBJ2-5; 11 nucleotides match TRBD2. The CDR3 is 14 residues long. Losses at the gene ends were 5 bases for V and 5 bases for J; bases not matched to a gene: 4. The germline gives CDR1 LGHDT, CDR2 YNNKEL (reference sequence). Here the CDR3 DNA reads TGTGCCAGCAGCGACGGGACTAGCGGCGAGACCCAGTACTTC. Encoded protein: CASSDGTSGETQYF.

The rearrangement joins TRBV12-3 or TRBV12-4 to TRBJ1-2, with unresolved D. The CDR3 runs to 13 residues. Trimming cost V 5 bases and J 2 bases, with 9 bases left between them. The CDR3 loop reads CASSQTPNYGYTF. As DNA, the CDR3 is TGTGCCAGCAGTCAAACACCAAACTATGGCTACACCTTC.

This clonotype showed up just a few times. The chain recombines TRBV7-2 with TRBJ1-6; maybe TRBD1 (5 bases). CDR1 and CDR2 from the germline V gene are SGHTA and FQGNSA. This CDR3 comprises 14 residues. V was cut by 0 bases and J by 13 bases, with 13 bases left in between. The CDR3, as DNA: TGTGCCAGCAGCTTAGCACTCGGGGGTTCGCCCCTCCACTTT. Amino acids: CASSLALGGSPLHF. The entire variable domain, with the rest obtained from reference TRBV7-2 and TRBJ1-6, is as follows: GAGVSQSPSNKVTEKGKDVELRCDPISGHTALYWYRQSLGQGLEFLIYFQGNSAPDKSGLPSDRFSAERTGGSVSTLTIQRTQQEDSAVYLCASSLALGGSPLHFGNGTRLTVT.

A few counts support this clonotype. This chain links TRBV3-1 with TRBJ1-1; D unresolved. The V gene lost 5 bases and the J gene lost 5 bases, with 9 bases spanning the gap. Germline lookup yields CDR1 LGHDT and CDR2 YNNKEL (reference sequence). The CDR3 length is 12 residues. CDR3 sequence reads: CASSVSWTEAFF. DNA for the CDR3: TGTGCCAGCAGCGTAAGTTGGACTGAAGCTTTCTTT.

This clonotype was seen a handful of times. Here the CDR3 DNA reads TGTGCCAGCAGCCTGACTAGTCTCCGGGGAGATACGCAGTATTTT. Protein sequence: CASSLTSLRGDTQYF. This sequence joins TRBV7-2 and TRBJ2-3, with D perhaps TRBD2 (6 bases). The V gene lost 5 bases and the J gene lost 5 bases, with 17 bases spanning the gap. CDR3 size: 15 residues. Germline V gene data show CDR1 as SGHTA and CDR2 as FQGNSA.

This clonotype has a handful of counts. The V call is TRBV7-9, the J call TRBJ2-6; D call uncertain. In germline, CDR1 is SEHNR, CDR2 FQNEAQ (reference sequence). The V gene lost 7 bases and the J gene lost 6 bases, with 13 bases spanning the gap. The CDR3 spans 14 residues. CDR3 residues: CASTTMVTANVLTF. DNA of the CDR3: TGTGCCAGCACCACCATGGTCACGGCCAACGTCCTGACTTTC.

The chain is built from TRBV7-9 and TRBJ1-1, with 8 nucleotides matching TRBD1. Germline V CDR1 and CDR2: SEHNR, FQNEAQ (reference sequence). The CDR3 is made up of 12 amino acids. J gave up 9 bases and V 2 bases, and 2 bases lay outside the gene matches. The CDR3 reads CASSLPRGQAFF. DNA of the CDR3: TGTGCCAGCAGCTTACCCAGGGGGCAAGCTTTCTTT.

This rearrangement joins TRBV5-1 to TRBJ2-7; D perhaps matches TRBD1 (5 bases). The V end lost 0 bases, the J end lost 4 bases, and 11 bases lay between the germline ends. The CDR3 has 14 residues. Germline lookup yields CDR1 SGHRS and CDR2 YFSETQ. CDR3 nucleotides: TGCGCCAGCAGCTTGGGCGACAGTGCTTACGAGCAGTACTTC. It specifies CASSLGDSAYEQYF.

This clonotype was recorded a few times. The rearrangement uses TRBV9 and TRBJ1-2; D remains ambiguous. This CDR3 contains 12 residues. Trimming pared 5 bases from V and 1 base from J, leaving 6 bases between. CDR1 SGDLS and CDR2 YYNGEE come from the germline V gene. The CDR3 DNA follows: TGTGCCAGCAGGCGAATTAACTATGGCTACACCTTC. Its protein is CASRRINYGYTF.

This clonotype was counted between two and nine times. The chain recombines TRBV7-9 with TRBJ1-2; weak D call: TRBD1 (6 bases). The V and J ends lost 5 bases and 8 bases respectively, with 18 bases between them. The CDR3 runs 14 residues. Germline CDR1 is SEHNR and CDR2 is FQNEAQ (reference sequence). In DNA form, the CDR3 reads TGTGCCAGCAGCCAATCCCGGACAGTCAAAGGCTACACCTTC. This translates into CASSQSRTVKGYTF.

The gene calls are TRBV5-1 and TRBJ2-2; the D gene is possibly TRBD1 (6 bases). Germline assignment: CDR1 SGHRS and CDR2 YFSETQ. The CDR3 consists of 15 residues. Deletions cut 2 bases from V and 3 bases from J, with 11 bases between. The CDR3 sequence is CASSFAGDDTGELFF. Written as DNA, the CDR3 is TGCGCCAGCAGCTTCGCAGGGGACGACACCGGGGAGCTGTTTTTT.

This clonotype was counted a few times. The CDR3 reads CATSDGQSGRAYNEQFF. CDR3 sequence (DNA): TGTGCCACCAGTGATGGACAAAGCGGGAGAGCCTACAATGAGCAGTTCTTC. The V gene is TRBV24-1, the J gene TRBJ2-1, with 8 nucleotides matching TRBD2. CDR3 length: 17 amino acids. Germline CDR1 KGHDR, CDR2 SFDVKD. Trimming at V came to 3 bases and at J to 2 bases, leaving 8 bases not matched to a gene.

The V and J genes are TRBV20-1 and TRBJ2-1; TRBD2 agrees at 9 bases. The CDR3 runs to 16 residues. Per the germline V gene, CDR1 is DFQATT and CDR2 is SNEGSKA (reference sequence). J lost 6 bases, V lost 5 bases, and 14 bases had no gene match. As DNA, the CDR3 is TGCAGTGCTCGGGGATCCGGGACTAGCAGAAGCAATGAGCAGTTCTTC. Protein product: CSARGSGTSRSNEQFF.

This clonotype was found a few times. The chain combines TRBV7-9 with TRBJ2-2; TRBD1 might be the D (5 bases). The germline V and J ends were trimmed by 7 bases and 4 bases, with 13 bases remaining between them. Germline CDR1 and CDR2: SEHNR and FQNEAQ (reference sequence). The CDR3 runs to 14 residues. The CDR3 here is CASTHSGITGELFF. For the CDR3, the DNA is TGTGCCAGCACACACTCAGGGATCACCGGGGAGCTGTTTTTT.